The 31 T cell receptor beta chains below were found in one sample sequenced in a study of blood T cell repertoires in COVID-19. Libraries were prepared by immunoSEQ multiplex PCR; TCRdb keeps only in-frame clonotypes and omits some of them. The sample holds a few hundred thousand clones, around 83% seen once. Specimen: peripheral blood. The receptors stem from a man aged 25 to 40 who had recovered from COVID-19.

This rearrangement joins TRBV15 to TRBJ2-7, with 12 bases fitting TRBD2. Germline V lookup: CDR1 LNHNV, CDR2 YYDKDF (reference sequence). With V trimmed by 0 bases and J by 3 bases, 6 bases remained unmatched. This CDR3 is 17 amino acids long. As DNA, the CDR3 is TGTGCCACCAGCAGAGATCCGGGGACTAGCGGGTACTACGAGCAGTACTTC. It is translated as CATSRDPGTSGYYEQYF.

The V call is TRBV19, the J call TRBJ2-2, with D possibly matching TRBD1 (5 bases). The germline V gene has CDR1 LNHDA and CDR2 SQIVND (reference sequence). The CDR3 runs 15 residues. V was trimmed by 3 bases and J by 1 base, leaving 9 bases between them. The CDR3 is CASSMGQLNTGELFF. CDR3 nucleotides: TGTGCCAGTAGTATGGGGCAGTTGAACACCGGGGAGCTGTTTTTT. The full variable domain, completed using reference TRBV19 and TRBJ2-2, is DGGITQSPKYLFRKEGQNVTLSCEQNLNHDAMYWYRQDPGQGLRLIYYSQIVNDFQKGDIAEGYSVSREKKESFPLTVTSAQKNPTAFYLCASSMGQLNTGELFFGEGSRLTVL.

The chain joins TRBV5-4 to TRBJ2-7, with 8 bases identical to TRBD1. Losses at the gene ends were 7 bases for V and 2 bases for J; bases not matched to a gene: 8. CDR3 length: 14 amino acids. The V gene's germline CDR1 is SGHNT and CDR2 YYREEE (reference sequence). The CDR3 is CASFRQGSAYEQYF. The CDR3 DNA reads TGTGCCAGCTTCCGACAGGGGTCCGCCTACGAGCAGTACTTC.

The CDR3 DNA follows: TGTGCCAGCAGCCAAGGACTATTTTCACCCCTCCACTTT. Protein sequence: CASSQGLFSPLHF. The chain has TRBV4-2 and TRBJ1-6; D gene unclear. This CDR3 is built from 13 residues. Germline V gene lookup returns CDR1 LGHNA and CDR2 YNFKEQ. Trimming stripped 1 base from V and 9 bases from J, with 7 bases between.

The count of this clone is one. V is TRBV2 and J is TRBJ1-2; TRBD1 is a possible D gene (5 bases). V gave up 3 bases and J gave up 10 bases, with 12 bases separating them. The CDR3 spans 12 residues. Germline assignment: CDR1 SNHLY and CDR2 FYNNEI. CDR3 protein: CASSDTWGDYTF. The CDR3, as DNA: TGTGCCAGCAGTGATACATGGGGGGACTACACCTTC.

The chain employs TRBV5-1 and TRBJ2-1, with D maybe TRBD2 (5 bases). Trimming pared 0 bases from V and 6 bases from J, leaving 13 bases between. Looked up from germline, CDR1 is SGHRS and CDR2 is YFSETQ. This CDR3 has 15 residues. The CDR3 spells CASSLVSAWGNEQFF. The CDR3 nucleotides read TGCGCCAGCAGCTTGGTTAGCGCTTGGGGCAATGAGCAGTTCTTC.

The genes are TRBV11-2 and TRBJ1-2; TRBD1 agrees at 8 bases. The CDR3 runs 14 residues. Germline CDR1 is SGHAT and CDR2 is FQNNGV. Trimming removed 6 bases from V and 2 bases from J; junction bases left unmatched: 5. As DNA, the CDR3 is TGTGCCAGCAGACAGGGGGGGCGCAACTATGGCTACACCTTC. Protein sequence: CASRQGGRNYGYTF.

The chain joins TRBV9 to TRBJ2-1, with D possibly being TRBD1 (5 bases). This CDR3 is built from 15 residues. CDR1 and CDR2 from the germline V gene are SGDLS and YYNGEE. V was shortened by 0 bases and J by 4 bases, with 11 bases between the two germline ends. The CDR3 loop is CASSVVGLEYNEQFF. DNA of the CDR3: TGTGCCAGCAGCGTAGTGGGGCTAGAGTACAATGAGCAGTTCTTC.

V and J are TRBV2 and TRBJ2-2; 14 bases line up with TRBD2. The CDR3 is 15 amino acids. From germline, CDR1 is SNHLY and CDR2 FYNNEI. The trim removed 7 bases at V and 6 bases at J, leaving 4 bases unmatched. The CDR3 DNA reads as TGTGCCAGCATTTTGACTAGCGGGGGGGCCGGGGAGCTGTTTTTT. The encoded protein is CASILTSGGAGELFF.

The chain uses TRBV7-7 and TRBJ2-7; 8 bases are a match to TRBD1. The CDR3 is 15 residues long. The germline gives CDR1 SSHAT, CDR2 FNYEAQ (reference sequence). V was clipped by 5 bases and J by 2 bases; unmatched bases: 8. CDR3 sequence reads: CASSQGQGPAYEQYF. The DNA for the CDR3 is TGTGCCAGCAGCCAAGGACAGGGCCCCGCCTACGAGCAGTACTTC.

This clone was detected only once. The genes are TRBV5-6 and TRBJ2-7, with unresolved D. CDR1 and CDR2 (germline): SGHDT, YYEEEE. The CDR3 spans 13 residues. Trimming pared 0 bases from V and 2 bases from J, leaving 6 bases between. The chain's CDR3 is CASSLEPAYEQYF. The CDR3 bases are TGTGCCAGCAGCTTGGAGCCCGCCTACGAGCAGTACTTC.

The V and J genes are TRBV5-1 and TRBJ2-1, with 12 bases identical to TRBD1. CDR3 length: 19 residues. Germline-derived CDR1 and CDR2 are SGHRS and YFSETQ. The V gene end was trimmed by 3 bases and the J gene end by 0 bases; junction bases not matched to a gene: 10. Here the CDR3 reads CASSWGRDRGLNSYNEQFF. CDR3 coding DNA: TGCGCCAGCAGCTGGGGCCGGGACAGGGGGCTTAACTCCTACAATGAGCAGTTCTTC.

This rearrangement joins TRBV2 to TRBJ1-5, with D possibly being TRBD1 (5 bases). Germline V gene data show CDR1 as SNHLY and CDR2 as FYNNEI. V lost 7 bases and J 1 base, leaving 17 bases between the germline ends. The CDR3 runs to 16 residues. The CDR3 sequence is CASTPGRGPSNQPQHF. DNA for the CDR3: TGTGCCAGCACCCCAGGGAGGGGCCCCAGCAATCAGCCCCAGCATTTT.

The V and J genes are TRBV28 and TRBJ2-7, with D uncertain. CDR1 MDHEN and CDR2 SYDVKM come from the germline V gene. The V end lost 8 bases, the J end lost 0 bases, and 17 bases lay between the germline ends. This CDR3 is built from 15 residues. CDR3 in amino acids: CASGTSGSYSYEQYV. CDR3 nucleotides: TGTGCCAGCGGTACCTCCGGGTCCTACTCCTACGAGCAGTACGTC.

The rearrangement uses TRBV27 and TRBJ1-6; 10 nucleotides line up with TRBD1. Looked up from germline, CDR1 is MNHEY and CDR2 is SMNVEV (reference sequence). The J segment lost 6 bases and the V segment lost 8 bases, leaving 7 bases of the junction unmatched. CDR3 size: 15 residues. This CDR3 reads CASRGQGGLNSPLHF. CDR3 DNA sequence: TGTGCCAGCCGCGGACAGGGGGGACTTAATTCACCCCTCCACTTT.

The genes are TRBV7-9 and TRBJ2-4; TRBD2 matches at 8 bases. The V and J ends lost 5 bases and 3 bases, in that order; junction bases with no gene match: 9. Germline CDR1 reads SEHNR; CDR2 reads FQNEAQ (reference sequence). This CDR3 comprises 16 residues. The DNA for the CDR3 is TGTGCCAGCAGCCCCGGAGTTAGCGGGGACAAAAACATTCAGTACTTC. Translating it yields CASSPGVSGDKNIQYF.

The rearrangement uses TRBV19 and TRBJ2-3, with a tentative D call TRBD2 (5 bases). The V end was cut by 5 bases, the J end by 5 bases, with 26 bases between. The length of the CDR3 is 18 residues. The germline CDR1 and CDR2 sequences are LNHDA and SQIVND (reference sequence). The CDR3 sequence: CASSPRGRAAKGKDTQYF. CDR3 in DNA: TGTGCCAGTAGTCCCCGAGGGAGAGCGGCTAAAGGGAAAGATACGCAGTATTTT.

This rearrangement joins TRBV4-1 to TRBJ2-5; TRBD1 might be the D (5 bases). CDR3 size: 14 residues. Trimming took 4 bases from V and 0 from J, leaving 9 bases between them. Germline CDR1 and CDR2: MGHRA and YSYEKL. The DNA of the CDR3 is TGCGCCAGCAGCCCAAGACAGTACCAAGAGACCCAGTACTTC. It codes for CASSPRQYQETQYF.

The V gene is TRBV5-1, the J gene TRBJ1-1; TRBD1 matches at 8 bases. The V gene end was trimmed by 4 bases and the J gene end by 6 bases; junction bases not matched to a gene: 11. The CDR3 runs to 15 residues. The germline CDR1 and CDR2 sequences are SGHRS and YFSETQ. The CDR3 protein is CASSGKQGVFAEAFF. CDR3 DNA: TGCGCCAGCAGCGGAAAACAGGGGGTGTTTGCTGAAGCTTTCTTT.

This clone was counted a single time. The rearrangement links TRBV28 to TRBJ2-1, with 8 bases matching TRBD2. V shed 5 bases and J 7 bases; nucleotides not matched to a gene: 4. This CDR3 spans 13 amino acids. In germline, CDR1 is MDHEN, CDR2 SYDVKM. CDR3 residues: CASSTGGANEQFF. CDR3 coding DNA: TGTGCCAGCAGTACCGGGGGGGCGAATGAGCAGTTCTTC.

The V call is TRBV5-1, the J call TRBJ2-7, with 9 bases that match TRBD1. Looked up from germline, CDR1 is SGHRS and CDR2 is YFSETQ. There are 16 residues in the CDR3. V was clipped by 3 bases and J by 1 base; unmatched bases: 8. Here the CDR3 reads CASSSSSTGGSYEQYF. The CDR3 DNA sequence: TGCGCCAGCAGCTCCTCCTCGACAGGGGGATCCTACGAGCAGTACTTC.

The chain combines TRBV19 with TRBJ2-4; D gene uncertain. Germline CDR1 LNHDA, CDR2 SQIVND (reference sequence). Trimming took off 8 bases at V and 5 bases at J, with 16 bases between the two ends. The CDR3 length is 14 residues. The CDR3: CASCPRGEENIQYF. In DNA form, the CDR3 reads TGTGCCAGTTGCCCTCGCGGAGAAGAAAACATTCAGTACTTC.

The rearrangement links TRBV5-4 to TRBJ2-7; possibly TRBD1 for D (6 bases). V was shortened by 0 bases and J by 0 bases, with 10 bases between the two germline ends. CDR3 size: 15 residues. Germline-derived CDR1 and CDR2 are SGHNT and YYREEE (reference sequence). CDR3 DNA sequence: TGTGCCAGCAGCTTGGATCAGGGGCCCTCCTACGAGCAGTACTTC. Protein sequence: CASSLDQGPSYEQYF.

This chain uses TRBV5-4 with TRBJ1-1, with 9 nucleotides matching TRBD1. The J segment lost 4 bases and the V segment lost 4 bases, leaving 14 bases of the junction unmatched. Germline V lookup: CDR1 SGHNT, CDR2 YYREEE (reference sequence). There are 17 residues in the CDR3. The CDR3 sequence is CASSPRGGQGISTEAFF. As DNA, the CDR3 is TGTGCCAGCAGCCCGCGCGGCGGACAGGGGATAAGCACTGAAGCTTTCTTT.

The chain couples TRBV5-5 to TRBJ2-5; 9 nucleotides line up with TRBD2. CDR1 is SGHKS and CDR2 is YYEKEE in the germline V gene (reference sequence). V shed 1 base and J 5 bases; nucleotides not matched to a gene: 6. The length of the CDR3 is 15 residues. Written as DNA, the CDR3 is TGTGCCAGCAGCTTGTTAGCGGGGGCCAGGGAGACCCAGTACTTC. Translated, it gives CASSLLAGARETQYF.

The chain uses TRBV9 and TRBJ2-5; 9 bases match TRBD2. Germline trimming cut 0 bases from V and 2 bases from J; bases unmatched to any gene: 2. The CDR3 is 15 residues long. Germline V gives CDR1 SGDLS, CDR2 YYNGEE. The CDR3 bases are TGTGCCAGCAGCGTAGGCACTAGCGGGCAAGAGACCCAGTACTTC. It translates to CASSVGTSGQETQYF.

V usage is TRBV6-4 and J usage is TRBJ2-3, with D perhaps matching TRBD1 (7 bases). Germline V CDR1 and CDR2: MRHNA, SNTAGT. The CDR3 consists of 15 residues. The V gene lost 4 bases and the J gene lost 3 bases, with 14 bases spanning the gap. The CDR3 reads CASSAVQGGTDTQYF. The CDR3 region has the DNA TGTGCCAGCAGTGCTGTCCAGGGGGGAACAGATACGCAGTATTTT.

The chain is built from TRBV6-2 or TRBV6-3 and TRBJ1-2; weak D call: TRBD1 (5 bases). CDR1 and CDR2 from the germline V gene are MNHEY and SVGEGT. The germline V and J ends were trimmed by 6 bases and 4 bases, with 18 bases remaining between them. This CDR3 has 15 amino acids. DNA of the CDR3: TGTGCCAGCAGCCAGGATCTCGGACACTTCTATGGCTACACCTTC. This gives the protein CASSQDLGHFYGYTF.

The chain is built from TRBV7-2 and TRBJ2-7, with D maybe TRBD1 (5 bases). The V gene lost 1 base and the J gene lost 2 bases, with 9 bases spanning the gap. Germline lookup yields CDR1 SGHTA and CDR2 FQGNSA. This CDR3 comprises 14 residues. The CDR3 bases are TGTGCCAGCAGCTTAGTGCCAGGGCCCTACGAGCAGTACTTC. This sequence encodes CASSLVPGPYEQYF.

V is TRBV19 and J is TRBJ1-2; the match to TRBD1 covers 8 bases. The J segment lost 0 bases and the V segment lost 4 bases, leaving 16 bases of the junction unmatched. Germline CDR1 is LNHDA and CDR2 is SQIVND (reference sequence). The CDR3 extends over 19 amino acids. CDR3: CASSSYGTGEHLANYGYTF. DNA for the CDR3: TGTGCCAGTAGTAGTTACGGGACAGGTGAACATTTAGCTAACTATGGCTACACCTTC. The variable domain in full, completed from reference TRBV19 and TRBJ1-2, reads DGGITQSPKYLFRKEGQNVTLSCEQNLNHDAMYWYRQDPGQGLRLIYYSQIVNDFQKGDIAEGYSVSREKKESFPLTVTSAQKNPTAFYLCASSSYGTGEHLANYGYTFGSGTRLTVV.

This clone was detected only once. The chain recombines TRBV28 with TRBJ2-2; 7 positions agree with TRBD2. Germline CDR1 MDHEN, CDR2 SYDVKM. V shed 11 bases, J shed 6 bases, and the junction held 9 bases outside the gene matches. The CDR3 contains 13 residues. The CDR3 region is CAGGGGYAGELFF. In nucleotides, the CDR3 is TGTGCCGGCGGGGGTGGGTACGCCGGGGAGCTGTTTTTT. The whole variable domain, remainder taken from reference TRBV28 and TRBJ2-2, is DVKVTQSSRYLVKRTGEKVFLECVQDMDHENMFWYRQDPGLGLRLIYFSYDVKMKEKGDIPEGYSVSREKKERFSLILESASTNQTSMYLCAGGGGYAGELFFGEGSRLTVL.